The rows below give T cell receptor beta chains drawn from one sample of a study of regulatory T cells in long-lasting Graves disease. TCRdb ran MiXCR on the multiplex PCR reads and lists one entry per CDR3 protein. The repertoire includes about half a million distinct CDR3 sequences, around 12% of them detected once, and 8% to 10% sits in the top ten. The data were also submitted as part of a second study, on T cells in Graves' hyperthyroidism and ophthalmopathy.

Sample: peripheral blood mononuclear cells (PBMCs), taken at new diagnosis, from a patient treated with antithyroid drugs. These receptors all stem from a woman in her 30s with Graves disease. Each CDR3 is given with its conserved first and last residue. Fields, in order: CDR3 protein, CDR3 DNA, V gene, J gene, D gene, clone size. The D gene is left open where the match is weak. Expanded clones get a size class; other rows say once, few or many, or leave the size out.

CDR3: CASSGNPDTGKAFF
DNA: TGCGCCAGCAGTGGAAACCCGGACACCGGGAAAGCTTTCTTT
V: TRBV10-2
J: TRBJ1-1
D: -
size: many

CDR3: CASSLGALAGRQFF
DNA: TGTGCCAGCAGCCTGGGCGCCCTAGCGGGTCGCCAGTTCTTC
V: TRBV9
J: TRBJ2-1
D: TRBD2
size: few

CDR3: CSVRAGTYEQYF
DNA: TGCAGCGTTCGGGCGGGAACCTACGAGCAGTACTTC
V: TRBV29-1
J: TRBJ2-7
D: -
size: many

CDR3: CATSDFPPDRGQETQYF
DNA: TGTGCCACCAGTGATTTTCCCCCGGACAGGGGGCAAGAGACCCAGTACTTC
V: TRBV24-1
J: TRBJ2-5
D: TRBD1
size: many

CDR3: CAIRDGYTF
DNA: TGTGCCATCAGGGACGGCTACACCTTC
V: TRBV2
J: TRBJ1-2
D: -
size: many

CDR3: CASSLRARNTEAFF
DNA: TGTGCCAGCAGCTTACGGGCCCGTAACACTGAAGCTTTCTTT
V: TRBV7-2
J: TRBJ1-1
D: -
size: -

CDR3: CASSYEGLDSPLHF
DNA: TGTGCCAGCAGTTACGAGGGGTTGGATTCACCCCTCCACTTT
V: TRBV28
J: TRBJ1-6
D: -
size: many

CDR3: CASSPHLAGVGYNEQFF
DNA: TGTGCCAGCAGTCCCCACCTAGCGGGAGTCGGATACAATGAGCAGTTCTTC
V: TRBV12-3/TRBV12-4
J: TRBJ2-1
D: TRBD2
size: many

CDR3: CASSQGGEGYNEQFF
DNA: TGTGCCAGCAGCCAAGGTGGGGAAGGCTACAATGAGCAGTTCTTC
V: TRBV13
J: TRBJ2-1
D: -
size: many

CDR3: CASSHGNNYGYTF
DNA: TGTGCCAGCAGTCACGGAAATAACTATGGCTACACCTTC
V: TRBV28
J: TRBJ1-2
D: -
size: many

CDR3: CASSLRGHGYTF
DNA: TGTGCCAGCAGTTTGAGAGGGCATGGCTACACCTTC
V: TRBV28
J: TRBJ1-2
D: -
size: many

CDR3: CASRQAAGQGTDTQYF
DNA: TGTGCCAGCCGGCAAGCAGCGGGCCAGGGGACAGATACGCAGTATTTT
V: TRBV27
J: TRBJ2-3
D: -
size: many

CDR3: CASSQDFSVYNEQFF
DNA: TGTGCCAGCAGCCAAGATTTTTCCGTCTACAATGAGCAGTTCTTC
V: TRBV3-1
J: TRBJ2-1
D: -
size: -

CDR3: CAISEVAGREQYF
DNA: TGTGCCATCAGTGAGGTGGCAGGGCGCGAGCAGTACTTC
V: TRBV10-3
J: TRBJ2-7
D: -
size: many

CDR3: CASSLRYQETQYF
DNA: TGTGCCAGCAGCTTGCGTTACCAAGAGACCCAGTACTTC
V: TRBV5-5
J: TRBJ2-5
D: -
size: many

CDR3: CASSYSGPFSYNEQFF
DNA: TGTGCCAGCAGTTACTCGGGCCCCTTCTCCTACAATGAGCAGTTCTTC
V: TRBV6-2/TRBV6-3
J: TRBJ2-1
D: -
size: few

CDR3: CSVRPGFNQPQHF
DNA: TGCAGTGTCAGGCCCGGCTTCAATCAGCCCCAGCATTTT
V: TRBV20-1
J: TRBJ1-5
D: -
size: many

CDR3: CASSQGDFPNEQFF
DNA: TGTGCCAGCAGCCAAGGGGACTTTCCCAATGAGCAGTTCTTC
V: TRBV3-1
J: TRBJ2-1
D: -
size: many

CDR3: CASSFRGQGRYMNTEAFF
DNA: TGTGCCAGCAGTTTCAGGGGGCAGGGGCGATATATGAACACTGAAGCTTTCTTT
V: TRBV27
J: TRBJ1-1
D: TRBD1
size: many

CDR3: CATSLIAGLAYEQYF
DNA: TGTGCCACCAGCCTCATAGCGGGACTAGCCTACGAGCAGTACTTC
V: TRBV15
J: TRBJ2-7
D: TRBD2
size: few

CDR3: CATSGSGSNEQFF
DNA: TGTGCCACCAGTGGTAGCGGGAGCAATGAGCAGTTCTTC
V: TRBV24-1
J: TRBJ2-1
D: TRBD2
size: -

CDR3: CATSDGDYGYTF
DNA: TGTGCCACCAGTGACGGTGACTATGGCTACACCTTC
V: TRBV24-1
J: TRBJ1-2
D: -
size: -

CDR3: CASSLQGTFSEKLFF
DNA: TGTGCCAGCAGCTTACAGGGGACGTTCAGTGAAAAACTGTTTTTT
V: TRBV7-2
J: TRBJ1-4
D: -
size: many

CDR3: CASSPVGGAYEQYF
DNA: TGTGCCAGCAGTCCCGTGGGCGGAGCCTACGAGCAGTACTTC
V: TRBV12-3/TRBV12-4
J: TRBJ2-7
D: -
size: many

CDR3: CASSWGTHNYEQYF
DNA: TGCGCCAGCAGCTGGGGGACACACAACTACGAGCAGTACTTC
V: TRBV5-1
J: TRBJ2-7
D: -
size: many

CDR3: CASTHPGDTFMNTEAFF
DNA: TGTGCCAGCACCCACCCAGGGGACACGTTCATGAACACTGAAGCTTTCTTT
V: TRBV4-2
J: TRBJ1-1
D: -
size: -

CDR3: CASRKRDRSIFPLHNEQFF
DNA: TGTGCCAGCAGAAAAAGGGACAGATCCATCTTTCCCCTTCACAATGAGCAGTTCTTC
V: TRBV2
J: TRBJ2-1
D: TRBD1
size: many

CDR3: CASSPQGNYEQYF
DNA: TGTGCCAGCAGCCCCCAGGGGAACTACGAGCAGTACTTC
V: TRBV6-1
J: TRBJ2-7
D: -
size: -

CDR3: CACNSRYEQYF
DNA: TGTGCCTGCAATAGTAGGTACGAGCAGTACTTC
V: TRBV30
J: TRBJ2-7
D: -
size: few

CDR3: CASRWGVWVNTEAFF
DNA: TGCGCCAGCAGGTGGGGGGTATGGGTTAACACTGAAGCTTTCTTT
V: TRBV4-1
J: TRBJ1-1
D: -
size: many

CDR3: CASSVTPTGIQYF
DNA: TGTGCCAGCAGCGTAACCCCGACAGGGATTCAGTACTTC
V: TRBV9
J: TRBJ2-4
D: TRBD1
size: many

CDR3: CASSHLTGVETQYF
DNA: TGCGCCAGCAGCCACCTTACAGGGGTGGAGACCCAGTACTTC
V: TRBV5-1
J: TRBJ2-5
D: TRBD1
size: many

CDR3: CSVEPGFLDTQYF
DNA: TGCAGCGTTGAACCCGGGTTCTTAGATACGCAGTATTTT
V: TRBV29-1
J: TRBJ2-3
D: -
size: few

CDR3: CSVLRNYEQYF
DNA: TGCAGCGTTCTAAGAAACTACGAGCAGTACTTC
V: TRBV29-1
J: TRBJ2-7
D: -
size: -

CDR3: CASSHSDRDTEAFF
DNA: TGTGCCAGCAGCCACTCGGACAGGGACACTGAAGCTTTCTTT
V: TRBV3-1
J: TRBJ1-1
D: TRBD1
size: -

CDR3: CASARDHTDTQYF
DNA: TGTGCCAGCGCGCGGGACCACACAGATACGCAGTATTTT
V: TRBV11-3
J: TRBJ2-3
D: -
size: many

CDR3: CAWGTVGGGETQYF
DNA: TGTGCCTGGGGGACAGTGGGAGGAGGGGAGACCCAGTACTTC
V: TRBV30
J: TRBJ2-5
D: -
size: many

CDR3: CASSFWTVNTEAFF
DNA: TGTGCCAGCAGCTTTTGGACGGTGAACACTGAAGCTTTCTTT
V: TRBV11-2
J: TRBJ1-1
D: -
size: -

CDR3: CASSLMVDQETQYF
DNA: TGCGCCAGCAGCTTGATGGTAGACCAAGAGACCCAGTACTTC
V: TRBV5-1
J: TRBJ2-5
D: -
size: few

CDR3: CASSLRSGTPYNEQFF
DNA: TGTGCCAGCAGCTTACGTAGCGGGACACCCTACAATGAGCAGTTCTTC
V: TRBV7-2
J: TRBJ2-1
D: TRBD2
size: -

CDR3: CASSYDRSNTGELFF
DNA: TGTGCCAGTAGTTACGACAGATCGAACACCGGGGAGCTGTTTTTT
V: TRBV19
J: TRBJ2-2
D: -
size: few

CDR3: CASRYRPDSNQPQHF
DNA: TGTGCCAGCCGATATAGACCAGATAGCAATCAGCCCCAGCATTTT
V: TRBV27
J: TRBJ1-5
D: -
size: few

CDR3: CAIDGGGEKLFF
DNA: TGTGCCATCGACGGCGGGGGTGAAAAACTGTTTTTT
V: TRBV10-3
J: TRBJ1-4
D: -
size: -

CDR3: CAWSRGLRYEQYF
DNA: TGTGCCTGGAGCAGGGGATTACGCTACGAGCAGTACTTC
V: TRBV30
J: TRBJ2-7
D: -
size: many

CDR3: CASSSPSEGYYGYTF
DNA: TGTGCCAGCAGTTCCCCCTCCGAGGGCTACTATGGCTACACCTTC
V: TRBV27
J: TRBJ1-2
D: -
size: many

CDR3: CSVNGQETSTDTQYF
DNA: TGCAGCGTTAATGGACAGGAGACTAGCACAGATACGCAGTATTTT
V: TRBV29-1
J: TRBJ2-3
D: TRBD1
size: many

CDR3: CASSQDALGVGEQFF
DNA: TGTGCCAGCAGCCAGGATGCTCTGGGAGTCGGAGAGCAGTTCTTC
V: TRBV4-2
J: TRBJ2-1
D: -
size: few

CDR3: CASSLSGSPRGIQYF
DNA: TGTGCCAGCAGTTTATCGGGCAGCCCCCGGGGCATTCAGTACTTC
V: TRBV27
J: TRBJ2-4
D: -
size: many

CDR3: CASSSNRGANYGYTF
DNA: TGTGCCAGCAGTTCCAACAGGGGAGCCAACTATGGCTACACCTTC
V: TRBV28
J: TRBJ1-2
D: TRBD1
size: many

CDR3: CASSLGPTSVGTGELFF
DNA: TGTGCCAGCAGCTTAGGGCCGACGAGTGTGGGCACCGGGGAGCTGTTTTTT
V: TRBV7-3
J: TRBJ2-2
D: -
size: -

CDR3: CASSPTWTGRETQYF
DNA: TGTGCCAGCTCACCAACCTGGACAGGGCGGGAGACCCAGTACTTC
V: TRBV18
J: TRBJ2-5
D: TRBD1
size: few

CDR3: CASSYKNSNQPQHF
DNA: TGTGCCAGCAGCTACAAAAATAGCAATCAGCCCCAGCATTTT
V: TRBV12-3/TRBV12-4
J: TRBJ1-5
D: -
size: -